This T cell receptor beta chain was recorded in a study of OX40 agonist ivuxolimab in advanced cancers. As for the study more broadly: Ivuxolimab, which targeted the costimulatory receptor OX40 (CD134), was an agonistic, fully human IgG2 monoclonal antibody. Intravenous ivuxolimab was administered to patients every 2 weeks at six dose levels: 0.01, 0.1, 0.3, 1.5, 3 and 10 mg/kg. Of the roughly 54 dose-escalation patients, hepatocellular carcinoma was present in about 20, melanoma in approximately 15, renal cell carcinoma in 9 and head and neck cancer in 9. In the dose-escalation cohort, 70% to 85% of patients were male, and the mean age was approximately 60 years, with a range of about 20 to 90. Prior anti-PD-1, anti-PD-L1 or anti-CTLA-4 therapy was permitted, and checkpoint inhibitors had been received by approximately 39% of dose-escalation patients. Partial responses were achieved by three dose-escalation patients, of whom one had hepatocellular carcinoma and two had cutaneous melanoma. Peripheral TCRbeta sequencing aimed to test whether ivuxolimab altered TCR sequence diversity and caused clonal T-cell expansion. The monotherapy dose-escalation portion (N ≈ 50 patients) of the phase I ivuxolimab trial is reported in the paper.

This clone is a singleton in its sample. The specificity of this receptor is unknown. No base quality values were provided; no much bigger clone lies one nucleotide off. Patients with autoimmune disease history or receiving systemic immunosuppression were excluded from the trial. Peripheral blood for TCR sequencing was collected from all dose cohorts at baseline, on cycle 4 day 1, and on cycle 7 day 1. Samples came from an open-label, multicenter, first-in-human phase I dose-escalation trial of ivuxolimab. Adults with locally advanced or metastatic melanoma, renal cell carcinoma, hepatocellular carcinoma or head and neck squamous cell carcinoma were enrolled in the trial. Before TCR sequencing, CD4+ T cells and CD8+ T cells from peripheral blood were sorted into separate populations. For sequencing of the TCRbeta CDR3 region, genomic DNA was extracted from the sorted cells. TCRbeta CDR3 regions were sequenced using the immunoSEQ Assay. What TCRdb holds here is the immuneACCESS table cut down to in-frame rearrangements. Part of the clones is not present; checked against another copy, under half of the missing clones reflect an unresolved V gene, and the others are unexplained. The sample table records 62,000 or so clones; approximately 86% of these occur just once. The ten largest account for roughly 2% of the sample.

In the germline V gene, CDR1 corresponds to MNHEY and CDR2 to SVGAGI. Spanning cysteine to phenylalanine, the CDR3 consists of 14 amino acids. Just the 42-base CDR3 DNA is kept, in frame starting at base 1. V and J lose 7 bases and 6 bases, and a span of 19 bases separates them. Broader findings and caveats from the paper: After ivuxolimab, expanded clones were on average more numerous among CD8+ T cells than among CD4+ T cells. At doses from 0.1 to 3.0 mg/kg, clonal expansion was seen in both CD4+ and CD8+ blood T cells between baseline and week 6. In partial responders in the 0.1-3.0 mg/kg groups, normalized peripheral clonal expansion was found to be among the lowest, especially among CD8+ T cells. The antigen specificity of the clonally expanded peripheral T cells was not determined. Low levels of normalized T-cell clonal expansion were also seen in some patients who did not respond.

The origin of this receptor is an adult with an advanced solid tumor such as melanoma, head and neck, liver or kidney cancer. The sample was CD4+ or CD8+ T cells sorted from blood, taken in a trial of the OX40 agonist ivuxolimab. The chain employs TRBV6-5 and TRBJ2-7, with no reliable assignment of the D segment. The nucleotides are TGTGCCAGCACCCCACCGGGCATGTTCGGCGAGCAGTACTTC. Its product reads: CASTPPGMFGEQYF.